These 7 T cell receptor beta chains share one sample of origin, sequenced in a study of cytomegalovirus exposure and HLA in healthy donors. Clones were read by immunoSEQ multiplex PCR, and TCRdb kept only the in-frame ones, dropping some. This sample has 100,000 to 150,000 clones, with 94% found just once. Sequencing was performed on PBMCs. These receptors all stem from a woman aged 18-29 years in good health and CMV-seronegative.

The DNA for the CDR3 is TGTGCCAGCTTTGGGACTATCGGTGAGGAAGCTTTCTTT. Residues: CASFGTIGEEAFF. The chain joins TRBV6-6 to TRBJ1-1; D is perhaps TRBD1 (5 bases). The CDR3 consists of 13 residues. CDR1 and CDR2 (germline): MNHNY, SVGAGI (reference sequence). V was trimmed by 8 bases and J by 8 bases, leaving 18 bases between them.

V usage is TRBV4-1 and J usage is TRBJ2-1; 14 nucleotides match TRBD2. Germline V gene lookup returns CDR1 MGHRA and CDR2 YSYEKL. The CDR3 has 17 residues. V dropped 2 bases and J dropped 8; count of bases not matched to a gene: 8. The CDR3 protein is CASSQLPLGLAGDEQFF. CDR3 nucleotides: TGCGCCAGCAGCCAACTACCACTGGGACTAGCGGGAGATGAGCAGTTCTTC.

V gene TRBV9 combines with J gene TRBJ1-3; no definite D call. Germline V CDR1 and CDR2: SGDLS, YYNGEE. The length of the CDR3 is 15 residues. V lost 4 bases and J 0 bases, leaving 11 bases between the germline ends. Here the CDR3 reads CASSSNLRSGNTIYF. In DNA form, the CDR3 reads TGTGCCAGCAGCTCGAACCTACGCTCTGGAAACACCATATATTTT.

V usage is TRBV2 and J usage is TRBJ1-2; D gene uncertain. The CDR3 runs 15 residues. Germline V gene lookup returns CDR1 SNHLY and CDR2 FYNNEI. The V end lost 8 bases, the J end lost 7 bases, and 23 bases lay between the germline ends. The CDR3 coding sequence is TGTGCCAGCGTCCCGCTTGGCCTTATGGAGGGTGGCTACACCTTC. It is translated as CASVPLGLMEGGYTF.

To note about this clone: Sequence at one end of the junction differs from germline and may be a read error. The V call is TRBV28, the J call TRBJ2-7, with TRBD2 identical over 8 bases. CDR3 length: 14 residues. Germline V lookup: CDR1 MDHEN, CDR2 SYDVKM. CDR3 region: CRTGASGSVYEQYF. CDR3 coding DNA: TGCCGAACTGGGGCGAGCGGGAGTGTTTACGAGCAGTACTTC.

The V gene is TRBV28, the J gene TRBJ1-2; D unclear. CDR3 length: 16 residues. Germline CDR1 reads MDHEN; CDR2 reads SYDVKM. V was clipped by 6 bases and J by 5 bases, with 22 bases between them. The chain's CDR3 is CASRPADLDMTYGYTF. CDR3 DNA sequence: TGTGCCAGCAGACCGGCGGACTTAGATATGACTTATGGCTACACCTTC.

The CDR3 region is CASSFRVAGAPYEQYF. The CDR3 DNA follows: TGTGCCAGCAGTTTCCGCGTAGCGGGAGCCCCGTACGAGCAGTACTTC. The chain is built from TRBV6-5 and TRBJ2-7; TRBD2 aligns across 9 bases. This CDR3 comprises 16 residues. Germline CDR1 is MNHEY and CDR2 is SVGAGI. V shed 4 bases, J shed 4 bases, and the junction held 11 bases outside the gene matches.